This TCR beta chain comes out of a study of shared clonotypes between healthy human individuals (dated by TCRdb to the early 2020s). Context from the whole study: The cohort comprised a couple of women and three men aged 18 to 49 years. For each donor, CD4 naive and CD4 memory were each given three plates, CD8 naive was given two plates, and CD8 memory was given one plate. To estimate repertoire size and how much clonotype sharing occurs between individuals, the study deeply sequenced the blood TCR repertoires of five or six healthy adults. Different laboratories and diverse techniques were used to prepare libraries and sequence TCR repertoires, to increase sequencing depth and limit assay-specific biases. Between about 0.94 and 8.9 billion PBMCs per donor were obtained by leukapheresis. General conclusions and limits of the study: Sharing across a handful of donors was observed for around 5% of naive CD4, under 4% of naive CD8, around 2.5% of memory CD4, and about 0.4% of memory CD8 clonotypes. Higher generation probabilities were observed for clonotypes shared by all four sorted-subset donors than for non-shared clonotypes. The genetic and exposure-history diversity represented was limited by the small number of donors. Larger estimated clonotype richness was generally found for naive subsets than for memory subsets. Even with the large sequencing depth, rarefaction of the sorted-subset datasets indicated that sequencing was incomplete. Based on pairwise subsampling, the degree of clonotype sharing among donors was expected to be affected by sequencing depth. Sampling was limited to blood, and TCR repertoires in tissue likely differ from TCR repertoires in blood.

For the CD8 naive samples, CD45RO-negative cells were positively selected for CCR7, yielding a CD45RA+CCR7+ population from which TemRA cells were excluded. The donors were healthy, HIV-negative adults who had no recently reported acute infections or vaccinations. Every donor was a Caucasian adult residing in Nashville, Tennessee, USA. Blood was obtained by leukapheresis, after which PBMCs were separated by Ficoll-Histopaque density gradient centrifugation and cryopreserved in liquid nitrogen vapor phase. Analytical flow cytometry was used to check the purity and quantity of each magnetically sorted T cell population. Genomic DNA was isolated from every sorted fraction and measured by UV absorbance on a Nanodrop 2000c. With regard to this clone: Its antigen is currently not known. Base quality data are lacking; no much larger clone is found one base away.

TCR CDR3 regions were amplified from genomic DNA by multiplex PCR using the deep immunoSEQ assay. Extracted genomic DNA from each cell subset was distributed evenly across all wells of several immunoSEQ 96-well plates, and each plate was treated as a replicate. For sorted subsets, 200 to 250 ng of genomic DNA, equivalent to some 30,000 T cell genomes, went into each replicate PCR. Purified libraries were quantified with a Qubit 3.0 fluorometer, sized on a Bioanalyzer 2100, and re-quantified with the KAPA Library Quantification kit. A separate single-read 150-cycle Illumina NextSeq 550 flow cell was used to sequence each immunoSEQ 96-well plate. Turning to the authors' computational methods: Because the immunoSEQ output included only junctional sequences and no quality scores, the filtering could not be the same as the filtering used for full-length reads. Sequences were annotated with PyIR, a Python wrapper for IgBLAST v1.9, using IMGT germline references to assign V/J genes and CDR3. Reads with weak V/J assignments (E-value above 1e-6), missing CDR3, stop codons, out-of-frame junctions, or ambiguous translated residues were removed. V3J clonotypes were defined as sequences sharing the same inferred V gene, J gene, and CDR3 amino acid sequence. Percentage overlap between repertoires was calculated by dividing the number of shared unique clonotypes by the size of the smaller repertoire. Three approaches were used to assess repertoire richness: RTK rarefaction, the Chao1 estimator, and Recon v2.1 estimates of unobserved clonotypes. OLGA was used to compute generation probabilities for all TCRbeta clonotypes that the gDNA method yielded from a few donors. The table comes from immuneACCESS by way of TCRdb, which keeps in-frame sequences with V and J called. Part of the clones is missing from these tables; in studies checked, under half for an unresolved V gene and the rest for unknown reasons. V and J calls and clone size are as listed in that table; D and trimming were resolved from the DNA. This sample has 2 million to 2.5 million clones in its table, and around 96% of those were observed once. The top ten clones comprise about 1.1% of the sample.

V ends up 3 bases short and J 2 bases short, with an unmatched junction base count of 3. The germline V gene (reference sequence) gives CDR1 as LNHDA and CDR2 as SQIVND. The CDR3 spans 14 residues, from the cysteine through the phenylalanine. Only CDR3 DNA remains: 42 bases, in frame from the first base. The chain uses TRBV19 and TRBJ2-7; 8 junctional bases match TRBD1. The material sequenced was naive CD8+ T cells sorted from blood. The sample's cell subset or site label is to be understood as: CD45RA+CCR7+. The TCR comes from a man between 18 and 35 years old in good health. The nucleotides read TGTGCCAGTAGTATGACGGGACAGGCCTACGAGCAGTACTTC. This yields the protein CASSMTGQAYEQYF. This CDR3, with the reference TRBV19 and TRBJ2-7 proteins standing in past its ends, gives the full variable domain DGGITQSPKYLFRKEGQNVTLSCEQNLNHDAMYWYRQDPGQGLRLIYYSQIVNDFQKGDIAEGYSVSREKKESFPLTVTSAQKNPTAFYLCASSMTGQAYEQYFGPGTRLTVT.